Given below is one T cell receptor beta chain in context. Its specific antigen is unknown. No qualities accompany the bases; no much larger clone lies one base away. TCRbeta CDR3 regions were amplified from genomic DNA using the immunoSEQ Assay, a bias-controlled multiplex PCR. The authors processed their data as follows. Within the assay, amplification of reference gene primers was used to estimate how many nucleated cells each sample contained. To quantify the absolute abundance of each unique TCRbeta CDR3 rearrangement, sequence reads were collapsed and filtered. For each sample, productive Simpson clonality was calculated by taking the square root of Simpson's diversity index across productive rearrangements. The table comes from immuneACCESS by way of TCRdb, which keeps in-frame sequences with V and J called. Part of the clones is missing from these tables; in studies checked, under half for an unresolved V gene and the rest for unknown reasons. Clone size and the V and J calls come from that table; the DNA yielded D and trimming. The sample table records 150,000 to 200,000 clones; 70% to 90% of these occur just once. Less than 0.85% of the sample lies in the top ten.

This sample is drawn from a study of blood T cell repertoires in COVID-19 (dated by TCRdb to 2018 to 2021). For the wider study: Collaborator samples came from the United States, Italy and Spain and covered acute and convalescent phases of COVID-19. The prospective study material was composed of cDNA or gDNA derived from T cells, B-cell-depleted T cells, or PBMCs. Subjects who had been exposed to COVID-19, were actively infected with it, or had recovered from it provided the deeply sampled blood TCRbeta repertoires that made up the dataset. The repertoires were released in a freely available public database intended as a resource for research on the immune response to SARS-CoV-2. The samples were drawn from the first 160 participants of the ongoing ImmuneRACE study and from 1,254 subjects provided by 6 global collaborators. The sample metadata nearly always contained a de-identified subject ID, COVID-19 status, age in years and sex. Where HLA class I and class II types were available, the types were taken from metadata supplied by the sample provider, not from assay-based typing.

Participants in the prospective study were aged roughly 18 to 100 years, lived in 20 to 25 United States geographic areas, and enrolled through a virtual design. In the prospective study, cohorts were assigned on the basis of participant-reported clinical history obtained from a screening survey and a study questionnaire. Recovered participants in ImmuneRACE Cohort 3 were defined as having two consecutive negative NP/OP PCR tests, clearance from a healthcare professional, or resolution of symptoms. Mobile phlebotomists in the prospective study collected whole blood, serum and a nasopharyngeal or oropharyngeal swab from every participant. Participants in the prospective study had the option to provide additional blood draws and questionnaires over an approximately 2-month period. Before DNA extraction, prospective study blood samples were shipped either frozen or at room temperature. Trimming takes 6 bases from V and 4 bases from J, and the germline ends sit 15 bases apart. The CDR3 covers 15 residues, taking in both the cysteine and the phenylalanine. Just CDR3 DNA is preserved here, 45 bases in frame from base 1. CDR1 and CDR2 are read off the germline V gene as ENHRY and SYGVKD.

The research as a whole found: Clinical and demographic metadata were provided uncurated, with the amount varying by source and participant.

The rearrangement combines TRBV10-3 with TRBJ2-2; TRBD1 is a possible D gene, resting on 6 matching bases. The TCR sequence derives from a woman between 18 and 29 years old who had recovered from COVID-19. The sample comprised PBMCs or T cells enriched from blood (not recorded which). The DNA is as follows: TGTGCCATCAGGACCCAGGGGCCCGCCACCGGGGAGCTGTTTTTT. This translates into CAIRTQGPATGELFF.